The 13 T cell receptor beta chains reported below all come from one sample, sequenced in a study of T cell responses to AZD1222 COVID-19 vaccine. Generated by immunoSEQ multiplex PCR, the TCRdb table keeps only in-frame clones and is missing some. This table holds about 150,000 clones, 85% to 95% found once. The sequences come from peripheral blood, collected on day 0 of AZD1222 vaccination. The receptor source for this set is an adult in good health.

The CDR3 region has the DNA TGTGCCAGCAGCCGGATTATCCCGGGACCAAAAATACAAGAGACCCAGTACTTC. It translates to CASSRIIPGPKIQETQYF. This rearrangement joins TRBV11-2 to TRBJ2-5; the D gene could be TRBD1 or TRBD2 (5 bases each). This CDR3 contains 18 residues. Germline assignment: CDR1 SGHAT and CDR2 FQNNGV. V was cut by 5 bases and J by 2 bases, with 24 bases left in between. Based on the CDR3 plus reference TRBV11-2 and TRBJ2-5, the full variable domain is EAGVAQSPRYKIIEKRQSVAFWCNPISGHATLYWYQQILGQGPKLLIQFQNNGVVDDSQLPKDRFSAERLKGVDSTLKIQPAKLEDSAVYLCASSRIIPGPKIQETQYFGPGTRLLVL.

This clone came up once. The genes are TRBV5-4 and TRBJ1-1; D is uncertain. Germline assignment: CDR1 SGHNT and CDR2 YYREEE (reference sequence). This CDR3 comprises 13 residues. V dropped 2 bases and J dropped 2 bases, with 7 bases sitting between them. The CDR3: CASSFGRNTEAFF. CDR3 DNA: TGTGCCAGCAGCTTTGGCCGAAACACTGAAGCTTTCTTT.

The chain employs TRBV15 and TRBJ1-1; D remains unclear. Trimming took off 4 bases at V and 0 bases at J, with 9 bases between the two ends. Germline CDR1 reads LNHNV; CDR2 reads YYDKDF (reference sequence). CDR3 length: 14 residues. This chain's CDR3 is CATSNEIVNTEAFF. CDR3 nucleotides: TGTGCCACCAGCAATGAAATCGTGAACACTGAAGCTTTCTTT.

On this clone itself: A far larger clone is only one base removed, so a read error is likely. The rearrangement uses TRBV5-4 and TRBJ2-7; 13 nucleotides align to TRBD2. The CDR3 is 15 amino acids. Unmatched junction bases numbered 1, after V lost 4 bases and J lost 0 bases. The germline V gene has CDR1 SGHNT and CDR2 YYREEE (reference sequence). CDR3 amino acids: CASSRTSGSSYEQYF. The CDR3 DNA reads TGTGCCAGCAGCCGGACTAGCGGGAGCTCCTACGAGCAGTACTTC.

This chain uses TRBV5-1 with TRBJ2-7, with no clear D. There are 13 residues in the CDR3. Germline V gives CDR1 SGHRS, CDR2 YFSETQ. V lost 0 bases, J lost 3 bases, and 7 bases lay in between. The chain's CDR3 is CASSLAVSYEQYF. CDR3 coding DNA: TGCGCCAGCAGCTTGGCGGTCAGCTACGAGCAGTACTTC.

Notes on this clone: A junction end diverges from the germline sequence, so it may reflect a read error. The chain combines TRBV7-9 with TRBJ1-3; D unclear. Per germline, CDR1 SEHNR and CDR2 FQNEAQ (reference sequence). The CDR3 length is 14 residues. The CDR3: CASSLAGTGNTIYF. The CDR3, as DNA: TGTGCCAGCAGCCTAGCCGGGACTGGAAACACCATATATTTT.

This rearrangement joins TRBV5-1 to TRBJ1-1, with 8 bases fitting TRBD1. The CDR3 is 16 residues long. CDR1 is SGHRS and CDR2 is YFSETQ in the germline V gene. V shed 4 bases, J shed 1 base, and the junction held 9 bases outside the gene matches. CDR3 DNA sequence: TGCGCCAGCAGCCGGGGGACAGGCGATCCGAACACTGAAGCTTTCTTT. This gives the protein CASSRGTGDPNTEAFF.

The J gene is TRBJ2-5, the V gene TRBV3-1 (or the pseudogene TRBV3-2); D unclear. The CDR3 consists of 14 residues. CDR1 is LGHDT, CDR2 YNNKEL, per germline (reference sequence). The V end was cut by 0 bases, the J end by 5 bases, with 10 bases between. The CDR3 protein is CASSQDFAVETQYF. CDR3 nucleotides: TGTGCCAGCAGCCAAGATTTTGCGGTGGAGACCCAGTACTTC.

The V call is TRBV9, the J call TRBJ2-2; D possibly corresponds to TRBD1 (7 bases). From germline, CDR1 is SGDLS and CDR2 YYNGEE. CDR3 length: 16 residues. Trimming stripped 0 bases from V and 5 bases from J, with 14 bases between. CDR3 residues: CASSVEEGAITGELFF. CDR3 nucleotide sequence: TGTGCCAGCAGCGTAGAGGAGGGGGCTATTACCGGGGAGCTGTTTTTT. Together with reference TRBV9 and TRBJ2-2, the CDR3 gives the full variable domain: DSGVTQTPKHLITATGQRVTLRCSPRSGDLSVYWYQQSLDQGLQFLIQYYNGEERAKGNILERFSAQQFPDLHSELNLSSLELGDSALYFCASSVEEGAITGELFFGEGSRLTVL.

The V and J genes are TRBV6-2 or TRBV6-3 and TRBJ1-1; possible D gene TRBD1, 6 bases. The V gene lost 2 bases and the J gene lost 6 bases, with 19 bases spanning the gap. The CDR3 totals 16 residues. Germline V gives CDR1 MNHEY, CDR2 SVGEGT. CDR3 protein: CASSYAGTMSIPEAFF. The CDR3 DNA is TGTGCCAGCAGTTACGCGGGGACAATGAGTATCCCTGAAGCTTTCTTT.

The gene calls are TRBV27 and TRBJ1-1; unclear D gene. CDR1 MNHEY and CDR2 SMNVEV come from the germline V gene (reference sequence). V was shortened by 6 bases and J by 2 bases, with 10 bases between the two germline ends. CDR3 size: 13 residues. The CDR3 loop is CASRSRKNTEAFF. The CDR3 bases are TGTGCCAGCAGGTCAAGGAAAAACACTGAAGCTTTCTTT.

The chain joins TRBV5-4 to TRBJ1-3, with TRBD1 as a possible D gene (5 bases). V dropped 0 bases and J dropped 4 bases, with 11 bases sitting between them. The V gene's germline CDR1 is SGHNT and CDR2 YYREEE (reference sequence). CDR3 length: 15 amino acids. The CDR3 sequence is CASSLAQGPGNTIYF. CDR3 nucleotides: TGTGCCAGCAGCTTGGCCCAGGGACCCGGAAACACCATATATTTT.

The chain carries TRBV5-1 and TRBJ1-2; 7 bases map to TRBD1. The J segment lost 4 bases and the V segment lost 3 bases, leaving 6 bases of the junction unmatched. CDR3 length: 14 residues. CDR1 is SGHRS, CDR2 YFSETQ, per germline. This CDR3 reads CASSSGTDFYGYTF. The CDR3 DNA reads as TGCGCCAGCAGCTCCGGGACAGACTTCTATGGCTACACCTTC.